This passage covers 10 T cell receptor beta chains from one sample sequenced in a study of cytomegalovirus exposure and HLA in healthy donors. Generated by immunoSEQ multiplex PCR, the TCRdb table keeps only in-frame clones and is missing some. This table has about 310,000 clones, roughly 90% appearing once. The sample was PBMCs. The origin of the receptors is a man aged 30-40 years in good health and CMV-seronegative.

The CDR3 nucleotides are TGTGCCAGCAGCTTAGGGGGGGTGCGCACTGAAGCTTTCTTT. It encodes CASSLGGVRTEAFF. This chain uses TRBV11-2 with TRBJ1-1; D is possibly TRBD1 (5 bases). The CDR3 sequence is 14 residues long. Trimming removed 1 base at V and 4 bases at J, with 10 bases between. The germline V gene encodes CDR1 SGHAT and CDR2 FQNNGV.

This clone was counted a few times. The chain carries TRBV30 and TRBJ1-2; D is ambiguous. V was trimmed by 5 bases and J by 2 bases, leaving 6 bases between them. This CDR3 spans 11 amino acids. CDR1 is GTSNPN and CDR2 is SVGIG in the germline V gene (reference sequence). CDR3 nucleotides: TGTGCCTGGGGCCCCAACTATGGCTACACCTTC. Translated: CAWGPNYGYTF. Based on the CDR3 plus reference TRBV30 and TRBJ1-2, the full variable domain is SQTIHQWPATLVQPVGSPLSLECTVEGTSNPNLYWYRQAAGRGLQLLFYSVGIGQISSEVPQNLSASRPQDRQFILSSKKLLLSDSGFYLCAWGPNYGYTFGSGTRLTVV.

CDR3 sequence reads: CASSSYGGEHTDTQYF. Written as DNA, the CDR3 is TGTGCCAGCAGCTCCTATGGTGGGGAGCACACAGATACGCAGTATTTT. The rearrangement links TRBV5-4 to TRBJ2-3; tentative D call: TRBD2 (5 bases). The CDR3 is made up of 16 amino acids. V lost 3 bases, J lost 2 bases, and 16 bases lay in between. Germline loops: CDR1 SGHNT, CDR2 YYREEE (reference sequence).

V usage is TRBV5-4 and J usage is TRBJ2-2; 7 bases match TRBD1. This CDR3 has 13 residues. The germline V gene encodes CDR1 SGHNT and CDR2 YYREEE (reference sequence). V shed 4 bases and J 6 bases; nucleotides not matched to a gene: 3. CDR3 residues: CASSADRSGELFF. CDR3 DNA: TGTGCCAGCAGCGCGGACAGGTCCGGGGAGCTGTTTTTT. Full variable domain (rest looked up from reference TRBV5-4 and TRBJ2-2): ETGVTQSPTHLIKTRGQQVTLRCSSQSGHNTVSWYQQALGQGPQFIFQYYREEENGRGNFPPRFSGLQFPNYSSELNVNALELDDSALYLCASSADRSGELFFGEGSRLTVL.

This chain joins TRBV19 and TRBJ2-1, with D possibly being TRBD1 (6 bases). V was pared by 4 bases and J by 0 bases, with 13 bases between. CDR3 length equals 16 residues. Germline CDR1 LNHDA, CDR2 SQIVND (reference sequence). The DNA for the CDR3 is TGTGCCAGTAGTACCGGACAGACGAGCTCCTACAATGAGCAGTTCTTC. Translated: CASSTGQTSSYNEQFF.

The rearrangement joins TRBV18 to TRBJ1-1; D unresolved. This CDR3 spans 16 amino acids. Per the germline V gene, CDR1 is KGHSH and CDR2 is LQKENI. V dropped 5 bases and J dropped 4 bases, with 20 bases sitting between them. DNA of the CDR3: TGTGCCAGCTCAACTGCGCTGGGAGGGTACAGCACTGAAGCTTTCTTT. Translation: CASSTALGGYSTEAFF. Supplemented by reference TRBV18 and TRBJ1-1, the full variable domain reads NAGVMQNPRHLVRRRGQEARLRCSPMKGHSHVYWYRQLPEEGLKFMVYLQKENIIDESGMPKERFSAEFPKEGPSILRIQQVVRGDSAAYFCASSTALGGYSTEAFFGQGTRLTVV.

This rearrangement joins TRBV19 to TRBJ1-3; D is undetermined. The V gene's germline CDR1 is LNHDA and CDR2 SQIVND (reference sequence). This CDR3 region has 14 residues. V lost 8 bases to trimming and J lost 3 bases, with 14 bases between them. The CDR3: CASSLTHDGNTIYF. The CDR3 nucleotides read TGTGCCAGTTCTTTGACTCATGATGGAAACACCATATATTTT.

This clone appeared once. The chain is built from TRBV5-1 and TRBJ2-5, with D possibly being TRBD1 (6 bases). Trimming removed 3 bases at V and 1 base at J, with 13 bases between. This CDR3 is built from 15 residues. Germline V gives CDR1 SGHRS, CDR2 YFSETQ. The CDR3 loop is CASSSHTGIQETQYF. CDR3 in DNA: TGCGCCAGCAGCTCCCATACAGGGATCCAAGAGACCCAGTACTTC. Using reference TRBV5-1 and TRBJ2-5 for the parts outside the CDR3, the full variable domain is KAGVTQTPRYLIKTRGQQVTLSCSPISGHRSVSWYQQTPGQGLQFLFEYFSETQRNKGNFPGRFSGRQFSNSRSEMNVSTLELGDSALYLCASSSHTGIQETQYFGPGTRLLVL.

This sequence joins TRBV7-8 and TRBJ2-1; D is perhaps TRBD2 (5 bases). Per germline, CDR1 SGHVS and CDR2 FQNEAQ. Deletions cut 5 bases from V and 2 bases from J, with 16 bases between. The CDR3 is 16 amino acids. The CDR3 spells CASSERAKQTYNEQFF. The CDR3 DNA reads as TGTGCCAGCAGCGAGAGGGCGAAACAAACCTACAATGAGCAGTTCTTC.

In DNA, the CDR3 is TGCAGCGTTCGACTAGCGGGGGGCCCGAACACCGGGGAGCTGTTTTTT. Amino acids: CSVRLAGGPNTGELFF. The chain is built from TRBV29-1 and TRBJ2-2, with 13 bases that match TRBD2. Germline-derived CDR1 and CDR2 are SQVTM and ANQGSEA. The V gene end was trimmed by 5 bases and the J gene end by 0 bases; junction bases not matched to a gene: 3. CDR3 length equals 16 residues.